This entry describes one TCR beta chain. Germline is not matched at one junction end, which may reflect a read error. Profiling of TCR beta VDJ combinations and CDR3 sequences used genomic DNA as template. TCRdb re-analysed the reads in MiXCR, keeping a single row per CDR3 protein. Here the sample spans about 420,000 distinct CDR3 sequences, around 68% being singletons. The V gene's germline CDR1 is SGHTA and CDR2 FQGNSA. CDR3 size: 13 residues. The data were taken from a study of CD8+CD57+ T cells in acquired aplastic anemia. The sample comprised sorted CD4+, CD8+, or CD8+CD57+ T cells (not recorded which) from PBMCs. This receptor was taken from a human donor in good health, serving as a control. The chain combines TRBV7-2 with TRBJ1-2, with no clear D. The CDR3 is CASGFGGLYGYTF. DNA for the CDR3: TGTGCCAGCGGCTTCGGCGGCCTCTATGGCTACACCTTC.